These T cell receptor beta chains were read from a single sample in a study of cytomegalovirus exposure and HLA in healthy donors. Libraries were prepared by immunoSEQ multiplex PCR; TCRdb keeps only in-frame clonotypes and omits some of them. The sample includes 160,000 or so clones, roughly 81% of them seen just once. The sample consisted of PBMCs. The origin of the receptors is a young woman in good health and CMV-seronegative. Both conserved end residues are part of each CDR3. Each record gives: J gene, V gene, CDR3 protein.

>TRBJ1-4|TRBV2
CASSPKPDRTTNEKLFF
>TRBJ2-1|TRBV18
CASSPTGEYNEQFF
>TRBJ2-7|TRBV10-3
CAIRETLRTVTYEQYF
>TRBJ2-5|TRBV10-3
CAISLGTGEDLRETQYF
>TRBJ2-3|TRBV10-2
CASSERRGGLDTQYF
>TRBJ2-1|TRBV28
CASSLVGGYNEQFF
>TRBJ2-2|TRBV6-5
CASSRQGGNTGELFF
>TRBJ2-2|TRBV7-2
CASSLVVWTSGELFF
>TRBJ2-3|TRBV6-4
CASSGTSGADTQYF
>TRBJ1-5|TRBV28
CASSLLPGIQPQHF
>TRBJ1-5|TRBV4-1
CASRKRPGDQMDQPQHF
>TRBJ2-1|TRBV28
CATWDSVLNEQFF
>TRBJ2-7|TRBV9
CASSPRELGLIYEQYF
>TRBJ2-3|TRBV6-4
CASSGTGAAHTQYF
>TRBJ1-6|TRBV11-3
CASSLGGQLNSPLHF
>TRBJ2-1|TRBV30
CAWSDLFTPPSSNEQFF
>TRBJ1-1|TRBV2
CASTPVGPNTEAFF
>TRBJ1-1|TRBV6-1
CASSGAVLTVNTEAFF
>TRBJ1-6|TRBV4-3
CASSQEGGNSPLHF
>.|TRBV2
CASTGETYEQYF
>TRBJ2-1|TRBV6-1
CASSVGGLSYNEQFF
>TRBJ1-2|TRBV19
CASSIAWQGDYGYTF
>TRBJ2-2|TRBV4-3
CASSKELSSPGELFF
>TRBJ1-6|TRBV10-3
CAIRPEAGASPLHF
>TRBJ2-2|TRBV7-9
CSSSLVYPVAGELFF
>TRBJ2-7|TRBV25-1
CASSESLLGAYEQYF
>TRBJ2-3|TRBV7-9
CASSLGLAGVQDTQYF
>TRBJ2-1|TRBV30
CASNRASYNEQFF
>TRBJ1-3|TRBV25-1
CASSGQGAAGNTIYF
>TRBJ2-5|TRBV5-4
CASSLAGLVEETQYF
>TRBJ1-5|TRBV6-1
CASSDPWTGGGNQPQHF
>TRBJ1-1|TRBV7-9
CASSLPSNTEAFF
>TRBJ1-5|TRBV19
CASRGSNQPQHF
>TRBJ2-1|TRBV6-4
CASSEIAGKYNEQFF
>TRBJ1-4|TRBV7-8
CASRSGDEKLFF
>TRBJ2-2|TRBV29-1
CCGGRGTGELFF
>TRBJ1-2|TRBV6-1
CASSWTAYYGYTF
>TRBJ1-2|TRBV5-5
CASQNDRGNYGYTF
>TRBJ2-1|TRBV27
CASRGLNNEQFF
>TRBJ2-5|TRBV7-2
CASSVRGLETQYF
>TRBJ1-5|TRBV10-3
CAISESLGQGSQPQHF
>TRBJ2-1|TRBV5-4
CASSSAAGGYNEQFF
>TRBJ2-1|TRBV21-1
CASEREGDNEQFF
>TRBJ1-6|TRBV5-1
CASTGTGDNSPLHF
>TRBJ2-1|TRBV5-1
CASSLAQGSYNEQFF
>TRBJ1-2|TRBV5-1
CASSLGQLGGYTF
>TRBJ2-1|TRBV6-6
CASSYSESSYNEQFF
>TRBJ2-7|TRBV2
CASSVYGGYEQYF